The 21 T cell receptor beta chains below all came from one sample that was sequenced in a study of identical twins. TCRdb recomputed calls from the 5' RACE reads with MiXCR, one row per CDR3 protein. The data hold fewer than 250,000 distinct CDR3 sequences, with about 7.5% observed a single time. This sample was shared with a second study, whose subject was yellow fever vaccine responses in identical twins.

The specimen sequenced was memory (CD45RO+) T cells sorted from blood. The receptors were gathered from a woman aged 18-35 years in good health.

This clonotype has at least ten counts. This chain connects TRBV2 to TRBJ2-1; 16 nucleotides agree with TRBD2. V was clipped by 6 bases and J by 8 bases; unmatched bases: 10. The CDR3 loop spans 17 amino acids. Germline values: CDR1 SNHLY, CDR2 FYNNEI. The CDR3 DNA sequence: TGTGCCAGCAGGACTATGGGACTAGCGGGAGGGATAGATGAGCAGTTCTTC. Translated, it gives CASRTMGLAGGIDEQFF.

In its sample, this clonotype was seen a few times. The chain has TRBV5-6 and TRBJ2-7; 10 bases agree with TRBD2. This CDR3 is built from 15 residues. Germline CDR1 reads SGHDT; CDR2 reads YYEEEE. The V gene end was trimmed by 4 bases and the J gene end by 2 bases; junction bases not matched to a gene: 6. The CDR3 DNA sequence: TGTGCCAGCAGCGTCTCCGGGACTAGCGCCTACGAGCAGTACTTC. The encoded protein is CASSVSGTSAYEQYF.

This clonotype was found a few times. The V call is TRBV7-9, the J call TRBJ1-1, with 9 bases matching TRBD1. CDR3 size: 16 residues. Looked up from germline, CDR1 is SEHNR and CDR2 is FQNEAQ (reference sequence). The trim removed 4 bases at V and 0 bases at J, leaving 6 bases unmatched. The CDR3 here is CASSSGQGVVNTEAFF. For the CDR3, the DNA is TGTGCCAGCAGCTCGGGACAGGGTGTCGTGAACACTGAAGCTTTCTTT.

This clonotype turned up a few times. The chain combines TRBV5-6 with TRBJ2-1; D remains ambiguous. The CDR3 consists of 13 residues. With 0 bases removed from V and 10 bases from J, the gap between germline ends came to 11 bases. Germline V gives CDR1 SGHDT, CDR2 YYEEEE. This chain's CDR3 is CASSLGWLGEQFF. The CDR3 DNA is TGTGCCAGCAGCTTGGGATGGCTAGGGGAGCAGTTCTTC.

This clonotype has a count of ten or more. The V and J genes are TRBV12-3 or TRBV12-4 and TRBJ2-1; TRBD2 matches at 9 bases. The CDR3 extends over 13 amino acids. V was pared by 4 bases and J by 13 bases, with 8 bases of the junction left unmatched. CDR3 region: CASSSGLALGQFF. The CDR3 nucleotides read TGTGCCAGCAGTTCGGGACTAGCCCTAGGCCAGTTCTTC.

The chain is built from TRBV24-1 and TRBJ2-5; 7 bases are a match to TRBD1. This CDR3 region has 16 residues. CDR1 and CDR2 (germline): KGHDR, SFDVKD. The ends lost 4 bases at V and 2 bases at J; junction bases unmatched: 9. The CDR3 DNA reads TGTGCCACCAGTGAGACAGGGACAGTTTCTCAAGAGACCCAGTACTTC. It encodes CATSETGTVSQETQYF.

This clonotype was seen only a few times. The chain uses TRBV4-1 and TRBJ2-1; D remains unclear. The V gene's germline CDR1 is MGHRA and CDR2 YSYEKL. The CDR3 is 14 amino acids. V dropped 2 bases and J dropped 7 bases, with 12 bases sitting between them. The CDR3 reads CASSQFPAKNEQFF. Here the CDR3 DNA reads TGCGCCAGCAGCCAATTTCCGGCAAAGAATGAGCAGTTCTTC.

The genes are TRBV24-1 and TRBJ2-5, with D possibly being TRBD2 (6 bases). The CDR3 sequence is 16 residues long. V was trimmed by 1 base and J by 5 bases, leaving 16 bases between them. CDR1 KGHDR and CDR2 SFDVKD come from the germline V gene. The CDR3 region is CATSDFSKGGGETQYF. The CDR3 bases are TGTGCCACCAGTGATTTCTCTAAGGGAGGAGGGGAGACCCAGTACTTC.

The sample holds many counts of this clonotype. The chain uses TRBV28 and TRBJ2-3; D is unresolved. The V end was cut by 6 bases, the J end by 0 bases, with 16 bases between. Germline CDR1 MDHEN, CDR2 SYDVKM. The CDR3 covers 16 residues. DNA for the CDR3: TGTGCCAGCAGCCCCCCACCACGGCACAGCACAGATACGCAGTATTTT. It is translated as CASSPPPRHSTDTQYF.

This clonotype was counted at least ten times. This chain uses TRBV5-1 with TRBJ2-2, with no clear D. V was pared by 0 bases and J by 1 base, with 7 bases between. There are 15 residues in the CDR3. CDR1 SGHRS and CDR2 YFSETQ come from the germline V gene. The chain's CDR3 is CASSLVSMNTGELFF. CDR3 sequence (DNA): TGCGCCAGCAGCTTGGTGTCTATGAACACCGGGGAGCTGTTTTTT.

At least ten counts were recorded for this clonotype. J is TRBJ2-6 and V is TRBV7-2; the match to TRBD1 covers 7 bases. Germline CDR1 SGHTA, CDR2 FQGNSA. The CDR3 contains 18 residues. The junction had 8 bases not matched to a gene; V was cut back by 0 bases and J by 3 bases. The CDR3 DNA is TGTGCCAGCAGCTTAGCCGGGACAGAGTATGGTGGGGCCAACGTCCTGACTTTC. Amino acid sequence: CASSLAGTEYGGANVLTF.

V is TRBV18 and J is TRBJ2-7; 8 bases map to TRBD1. This CDR3 region has 13 residues. Looked up from germline, CDR1 is KGHSH and CDR2 is LQKENI. The V segment lost 3 bases and the J segment 6 bases; nucleotides outside the gene matches: 4. This chain's CDR3 is CASSPGQGSEQYF. The CDR3 DNA reads TGTGCCAGCTCACCCGGACAGGGTTCCGAGCAGTACTTC.

This clonotype was recorded many times. The chain is built from TRBV20-1 and TRBJ1-2; D gene unclear. The V and J ends lost 6 bases and 2 bases respectively, with 13 bases between them. This CDR3 spans 13 amino acids. Germline-derived CDR1 and CDR2 are DFQATT and SNEGSKA (reference sequence). CDR3: CSARRVPNYGYTF. The CDR3 region has the DNA TGCAGTGCCCGACGGGTCCCGAACTATGGCTACACCTTC.

The chain has TRBV20-1 and TRBJ2-7; TRBD2 matches at 14 bases. Per the germline V gene, CDR1 is DFQATT and CDR2 is SNEGSKA (reference sequence). The CDR3 is made up of 15 amino acids. The V and J ends lost 1 base and 6 bases, in that order; junction bases with no gene match: 5. CDR3 sequence reads: CSARGEGLAGAEQYF. Written as DNA, the CDR3 is TGCAGTGCTAGAGGCGAGGGACTAGCGGGAGCCGAGCAGTACTTC.

This clonotype was counted many times. The V call is TRBV18, the J call TRBJ2-3; a possible D gene is TRBD2 (6 bases). Germline CDR1 and CDR2: KGHSH and LQKENI. The CDR3 runs to 16 residues. Trimming cost V 6 bases and J 5 bases, with 21 bases left between them. The CDR3 loop is CASSTISGREIDTQYF. The CDR3 nucleotides are TGTGCCAGCTCCACTATTTCTGGACGGGAGATAGATACGCAGTATTTT.

The gene calls are TRBV30 and TRBJ1-1; a weak D match, TRBD1 (5 bases). The length of the CDR3 is 11 residues. Looked up from germline, CDR1 is GTSNPN and CDR2 is SVGIG (reference sequence). V was clipped by 1 base and J by 7 bases, with 7 bases between them. CDR3 sequence reads: CAWSGGVEAFF. Here the CDR3 DNA reads TGTGCCTGGAGTGGAGGGGTTGAAGCTTTCTTT. Filled out from reference TRBV30 and TRBJ1-1, the complete variable domain reads SQTIHQWPATLVQPVGSPLSLECTVEGTSNPNLYWYRQAAGRGLQLLFYSVGIGQISSEVPQNLSASRPQDRQFILSSKKLLLSDSGFYLCAWSGGVEAFFGQGTRLTVV.

This clonotype came up a few times. This sequence joins TRBV7-8 and TRBJ2-7, with 12 bases identical to TRBD2. Germline V lookup: CDR1 SGHVS, CDR2 FQNEAQ. The J segment lost 0 bases and the V segment lost 7 bases, leaving 13 bases of the junction unmatched. The CDR3 spans 18 residues. The CDR3 DNA is TGTGCCAGCATCCCGGGACTAGCGGGCCCTACCGACTCCTACGAGCAGTACTTC. It specifies CASIPGLAGPTDSYEQYF. The full variable domain, its missing parts supplied by reference TRBV7-8 and TRBJ2-7, is GAGVSQSPRYKVAKRGQDVALRCDPISGHVSLFWYQQALGQGPEFLTYFQNEAQLDKSGLPSDRFFAERPEGSVSTLKIQRTQQEDSAVYLCASIPGLAGPTDSYEQYFGPGTRLTVT.

This clonotype occurred many times. The chain joins TRBV12-3 or TRBV12-4 to TRBJ1-1; TRBD1 aligns across 8 bases. Trimming cost V 7 bases and J 0 bases; bases outside gene matches: 4. This CDR3 comprises 14 residues. The CDR3 loop reads CASTTTGVNTEAFF. CDR3 coding DNA: TGTGCCAGCACCACGACAGGGGTGAACACTGAAGCTTTCTTT.

The rearrangement links TRBV30 to TRBJ1-2, with D possibly matching TRBD1 (6 bases). V was pared by 2 bases and J by 7 bases, with 14 bases between. The CDR3 length is 13 residues. Germline CDR1 GTSNPN, CDR2 SVGIG (reference sequence). CDR3 region: CAWSNREKVGYTF. The CDR3 DNA reads TGTGCCTGGAGTAACAGGGAGAAGGTTGGCTACACCTTC.

The sample holds many counts of this clonotype. This chain connects TRBV7-8 to TRBJ2-1, with D unclear. The CDR3 length is 12 residues. V lost 0 bases and J lost 8, with 5 bases in between. CDR1 SGHVS and CDR2 FQNEAQ come from the germline V gene. The CDR3 DNA reads as TGTGCCAGCAGCTTAGCTGGCCATGAGCAGTTCTTC. This codes for CASSLAGHEQFF.

This clonotype was counted at least ten times. V is TRBV6-1 and J is TRBJ2-7, with 10 bases identical to TRBD1. With V trimmed by 6 bases and J by 0 bases, 8 bases remained unmatched. The germline CDR1 and CDR2 sequences are MNHNS and SASEGT. The CDR3 contains 16 residues. For the CDR3, the DNA is TGTGCCAGCAGCCCGGACAGGGGGGGCAGCTCCTACGAGCAGTACTTC. It is translated as CASSPDRGGSSYEQYF.